The rows below give T cell receptor beta chains drawn from one sample of a study of response to subunit inactivated influenza vaccine. TCRdb re-analysed the RT-PCR reads in MiXCR, keeping a single row per CDR3 protein. The data show roughly 500,000 distinct CDR3 sequences, about 15% seen once. The sample in question was CD4+ T cells sorted from PBMCs, obtained around 2 years after vaccination. The receptor set was obtained from a man aged 50-75 years who received an inactivated influenza vaccine. Both conserved end residues are trimmed from each CDR3.

V gene	J gene	CDR3 protein
TRBV20-1	TRBJ2-2	SARTGTSGRANTGELF
TRBV29-1	TRBJ2-5	SVEVRGSRETQY
TRBV29-1	TRBJ2-2	SASIGTLNTGELF
TRBV12-3/TRBV12-4	TRBJ1-2	ASSPNRQGGYT
TRBV7-9	TRBJ1-1	ASSLDGFRDF
TRBV7-2	TRBJ1-2	ASSSVRDGYT
TRBV15	TRBJ2-3	ATSRDRASTDTQY
TRBV4-1	TRBJ1-2	ASRNIRDRAYGYT
TRBV7-9	TRBJ1-4	ASSNMQANKGEKLF
TRBV12-3/TRBV12-4	TRBJ2-1	ASTLGTSGRAEQF
TRBV20-1	TRBJ1-1	SASPGSIDTEAF
TRBV10-3	TRBJ2-1	AISGTSGLLTNEQF
TRBV6-5	TRBJ1-1	ASSYSGAADTEAF
TRBV29-1	TRBJ2-7	SAQPGGRYEQY
TRBV11-2	TRBJ2-1	ASSLVVRNWQF
TRBV3-1	TRBJ2-1	ASSRGTSGRGHNEQF
TRBV7-2	TRBJ2-7	ASSLVGMGEQY
TRBV6-2/TRBV6-3	TRBJ2-3	ASSYRRSGGWTNPTDTQY
TRBV2	TRBJ2-3	ASSGEGSTDTQY
TRBV20-1	TRBJ2-7	SAEGQGDYEQY
TRBV12-3/TRBV12-4	TRBJ2-3	ATSLRQGTDTQY
TRBV18	TRBJ1-1	ASSRNQGRGNTEAF
TRBV6-5	TRBJ2-1	ASSYLQGPWDNEQF
TRBV14	TRBJ2-5	ASSPGLGLSETQY
TRBV11-1	TRBJ1-4	ASTILRTGKGTNEKLF
TRBV12-3/TRBV12-4	TRBJ1-1	ASRGQPGTEAF
TRBV12-3/TRBV12-4	TRBJ2-1	ASTLQGTVGVNEQF
TRBV6-2/TRBV6-3	TRBJ2-4	ASSYTIGKNIQY
TRBV7-9	TRBJ1-6	ASSFQENSPLH
TRBV29-1	TRBJ1-1	SAPTGGTEAF
TRBV28	TRBJ1-2	ASSRYTYGYT
TRBV24-1	TRBJ2-2	ATSPRNTGELF
TRBV7-2	TRBJ2-5	ASSLPILETQY
TRBV2	TRBJ2-1	ASSESGIHEQF
TRBV20-1	TRBJ2-7	SPDLSPREQY
TRBV7-9	TRBJ2-3	ASSLSTRTDTQY
TRBV15	TRBJ2-7	ATSRDRGLYEQY
TRBV4-2	TRBJ2-7	ASSQGQLSYEQY
TRBV12-3/TRBV12-4	TRBJ2-5	ASSGIVKETQY
TRBV12-3/TRBV12-4	TRBJ2-7	ASSQPSTPYKQY
TRBV29-1	TRBJ2-7	SAQKRGRGYEQY
TRBV6-2/TRBV6-3	TRBJ2-1	ASSLQERYNEQF
TRBV29-1	TRBJ2-1	SASLGTGANEQF
TRBV20-1	TRBJ2-7	SARVIAGDYEQY